This T cell receptor (beta chain) was obtained from a study of PD-1 blockade in mismatch repair-deficient tumors. In the study overall: Patients had approximately 11 mismatch repair-deficient cancer types, all previously treated and progressing. Study-wide points: Tumor-resident clones, often absent from pretreatment blood, expanded after pembrolizumab and then contracted.

Notes on this clone: Its antigen is not identified.

V lost 0 bases and J lost 1, with 7 bases in between. The CDR3 loop spans 15 amino acids. Germline values: CDR1 SGHRS, CDR2 YFSETQ. The method was immunoSEQ multiplex PCR; TCRdb's version includes in-frame clones alone and lacks a portion of them. Of 85,000 to 130,000 clones listed, approximately 83% are singletons. Every patient had mismatch repair deficiency by PCR or immunohistochemistry. The TCR-sequenced patients were a few responders to pembrolizumab. This material consisted of peripheral blood, taken roughly 36 weeks after starting pembrolizumab. The chain joins TRBV5-1 to TRBJ2-2; D call uncertain. This sequence originates from an adult with mismatch repair-deficient cancer. This chain's CDR3 is CASSLVGRNTGELFF. DNA for the CDR3: TGCGCCAGCAGCTTGGTCGGGCGGAACACCGGGGAGCTGTTTTTT.